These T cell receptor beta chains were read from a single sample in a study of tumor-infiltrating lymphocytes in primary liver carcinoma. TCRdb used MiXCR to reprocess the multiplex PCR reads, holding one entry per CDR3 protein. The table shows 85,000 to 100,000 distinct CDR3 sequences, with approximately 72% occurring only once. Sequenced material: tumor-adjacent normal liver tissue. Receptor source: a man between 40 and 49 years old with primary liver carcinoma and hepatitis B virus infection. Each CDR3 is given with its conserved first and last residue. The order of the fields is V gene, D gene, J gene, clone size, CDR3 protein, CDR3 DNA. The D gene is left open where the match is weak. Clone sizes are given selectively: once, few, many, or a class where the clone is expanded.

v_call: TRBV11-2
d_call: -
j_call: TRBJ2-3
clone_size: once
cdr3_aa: CASSLSDNTVTQYF
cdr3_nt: TGTGCCAGCAGCTTAAGTGACAACACAGTTACGCAGTATTTT

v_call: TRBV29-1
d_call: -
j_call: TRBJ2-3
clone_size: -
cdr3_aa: CSVVAGRDTDTQYF
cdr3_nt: TGCAGCGTGGTGGCGGGGCGAGACACAGATACGCAATATTTT

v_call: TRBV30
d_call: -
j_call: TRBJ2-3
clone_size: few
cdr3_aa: CAWEEGEGTQYF
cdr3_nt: TGTGCCTGGGAAGAGGGGGAGGGTACGCAGTATTTT

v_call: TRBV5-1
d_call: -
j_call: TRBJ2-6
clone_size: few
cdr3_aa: CASNDAGANVLTF
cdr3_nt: TGCGCCAGCAACGACGCTGGGGCCAACGTCCTGACTTTC

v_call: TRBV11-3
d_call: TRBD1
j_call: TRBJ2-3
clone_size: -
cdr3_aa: CACSYRGRDTDTQYF
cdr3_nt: TGTGCCTGCAGTTACAGGGGGCGCGACACAGATACGCAGTATTTT

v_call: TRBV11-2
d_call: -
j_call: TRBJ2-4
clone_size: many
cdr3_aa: CASSAMGDTDIQYF
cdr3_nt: TGTGCCAGCAGCGCTATGGGGGACACTGACATTCAGTACTTC

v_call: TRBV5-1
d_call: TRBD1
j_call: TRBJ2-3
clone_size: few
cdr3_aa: CASSPTGVATDTQYF
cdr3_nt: TGCGCCAGCAGCCCAACAGGGGTGGCGACAGATACGCAGTATTTT

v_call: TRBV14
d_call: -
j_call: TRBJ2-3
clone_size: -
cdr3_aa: CASSPLAGTDMQYF
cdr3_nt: TGTGCCAGCAGCCCCTTGGCTGGCACAGATATGCAGTATTTT

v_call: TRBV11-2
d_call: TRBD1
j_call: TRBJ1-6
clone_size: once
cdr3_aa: CASSLDRGLNSPIHF
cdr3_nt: TGCGCCAGCAGCTTAGATAGGGGGCTTAATTCACCCATCCATTTT

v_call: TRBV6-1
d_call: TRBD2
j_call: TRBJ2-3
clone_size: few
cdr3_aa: CASSLIFPGLAGGGGTDTQYF
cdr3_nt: TGTGCCAGCAGCCTTATATTCCCGGGACTAGCGGGAGGAGGGGGAACAGATACGCAGTATTTT

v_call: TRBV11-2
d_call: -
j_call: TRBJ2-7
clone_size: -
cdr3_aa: CSSSARDRGFYEQYF
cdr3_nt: TGTTCCAGCAGCGCCCGGGATAGGGGTTTCTACGAGCAGTACTTC

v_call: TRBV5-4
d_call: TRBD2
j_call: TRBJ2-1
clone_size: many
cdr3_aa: CASSLLAGGEQFF
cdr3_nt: TGTGCCAGCAGCTTATTAGCGGGAGGTGAGCAGTTCTTC

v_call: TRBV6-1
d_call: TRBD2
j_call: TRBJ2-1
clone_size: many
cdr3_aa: CASREVSGSWGEQFF
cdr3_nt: TGTGCCAGCAGGGAGGTTAGCGGGAGTTGGGGTGAGCAGTTCTTC

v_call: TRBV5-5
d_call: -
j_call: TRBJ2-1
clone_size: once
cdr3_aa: CASSSEPSGLYNEQFF
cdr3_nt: TGTGCTAGCAGCTCAGAGCCCAGCGGGCTCTACAATGAGCAGTTCTTC

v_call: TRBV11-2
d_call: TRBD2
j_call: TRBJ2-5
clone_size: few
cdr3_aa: CASGSPLGGRLQETQYF
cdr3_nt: TGTGCCAGCGGTTCCCCCCTTGGCGGGAGACTCCAAGAGACCCAGTACTTC